This is a list of T cell receptor beta chains from one sample in a study of T cells in localized non-small cell lung cancer. The assay was immunoSEQ multiplex PCR, and TCRdb's table has in-frame clones only and misses some. Among approximately 31,000 clones listed, less than 90% were seen once. The specimen was peripheral blood, collected before any cancer treatment. The receptors derive from a female donor at least 60 years old with stage I lung adenocarcinoma. The CDR3 runs from the conserved cysteine through the conserved F or W. Each record gives: J gene, V gene, clone size, D gene, CDR3 DNA, CDR3 protein. The D gene is left open where the match is weak. Expanded clones get a size class; other rows say once, few or many, or leave the size out.

j_gene: TRBJ1-1
v_gene: TRBV27
abundance: NA
d_gene: NA
CDR3nt: TGTGCCAGCAGTTTAGGAGGGGTTGGCACTGAAGCTTTCTTT
CDR3aa: CASSLGGVGTEAFF

j_gene: TRBJ1-1
v_gene: TRBV5-6
abundance: once
d_gene: NA
CDR3nt: TGTGCCAGCAGCTTGGCTCTGAACACTGAAGCTTTCTTT
CDR3aa: CASSLALNTEAFF

j_gene: TRBJ1-3
v_gene: TRBV4-3
abundance: NA
d_gene: NA
CDR3nt: TGCGCCAGCAGCCAAGAAAGGTCCGTCCACACCATATATTTT
CDR3aa: CASSQERSVHTIYF

j_gene: TRBJ1-2
v_gene: TRBV25-1
abundance: once
d_gene: NA
CDR3nt: TGTGCCAGCATTGGTCAGGGGTATGGCTACACCTTC
CDR3aa: CASIGQGYGYTF

j_gene: TRBJ2-3
v_gene: TRBV5-1
abundance: once
d_gene: TRBD2
CDR3nt: TGCGCCAGCAGCTTGGTGGCGGGAGCAGATACGCAGTATTTT
CDR3aa: CASSLVAGADTQYF

j_gene: TRBJ2-5
v_gene: TRBV5-6
abundance: NA
d_gene: NA
CDR3nt: TGTGCCAGCAGCTTGGTCACGACTCAAGAGACCCAGTACTTC
CDR3aa: CASSLVTTQETQYF

j_gene: TRBJ1-1
v_gene: TRBV11-2
abundance: NA
d_gene: NA
CDR3nt: TGTGCCAGCAGCTTGGAGGCGTCAACTGAAGCTTTCTTT
CDR3aa: CASSLEASTEAFF

j_gene: TRBJ2-1
v_gene: TRBV9
abundance: NA
d_gene: TRBD1
CDR3nt: TGTGCCAGCAGCCCCAGGGACAGGGGTTACAATGAGCAGTTCTTC
CDR3aa: CASSPRDRGYNEQFF

j_gene: TRBJ2-6
v_gene: TRBV6-5
abundance: NA
d_gene: NA
CDR3nt: TGTGCCAGCAGTCTCACCCCCGGACAGCCGATCCTGACTTTC
CDR3aa: CASSLTPGQPILTF

j_gene: TRBJ2-5
v_gene: TRBV19
abundance: NA
d_gene: NA
CDR3nt: TGTGCCAGTAGTATATTGGGTGGCGGACAAGAGACCCAGTACTTC
CDR3aa: CASSILGGGQETQYF

j_gene: TRBJ2-5
v_gene: TRBV7-2
abundance: NA
d_gene: NA
CDR3nt: TGTGCCAGCAGCCTCGGACGGCCCCCGACCCAGTACTTC
CDR3aa: CASSLGRPPTQYF

j_gene: TRBJ2-7
v_gene: TRBV7-2
abundance: NA
d_gene: NA
CDR3nt: TGTGCCAGCAGCTCAATGGGGGGGACAGCTATGGACGAGCAGTACTTC
CDR3aa: CASSSMGGTAMDEQYF

j_gene: TRBJ1-3
v_gene: TRBV30
abundance: NA
d_gene: TRBD1
CDR3nt: TGTGCCTGGAGGACAGGGTCGGGAAACACCATATATTTT
CDR3aa: CAWRTGSGNTIYF

j_gene: TRBJ2-5
v_gene: TRBV5-6
abundance: NA
d_gene: TRBD1
CDR3nt: TGTGCCAGCAGCTTATCTAGGACAGGGCGGGAGACCCAGTACTTC
CDR3aa: CASSLSRTGRETQYF

j_gene: TRBJ2-7
v_gene: TRBV10-3
abundance: NA
d_gene: NA
CDR3nt: TGTGCCATCAGTGAGACCTACATGGGCGAGCAGTACTTC
CDR3aa: CAISETYMGEQYF

j_gene: TRBJ1-1
v_gene: TRBV7-9
abundance: NA
d_gene: NA
CDR3nt: TGTGCCAGCAGGGGAAACACGGGGAACACTGAAGCTTTCTTT
CDR3aa: CASRGNTGNTEAFF

j_gene: TRBJ1-3
v_gene: TRBV30
abundance: NA
d_gene: NA
CDR3nt: TGTGCCTGGAGTGTACGAAGGCCCTTTGGAAACACCATATATTTT
CDR3aa: CAWSVRRPFGNTIYF

j_gene: TRBJ2-3
v_gene: TRBV4-3
abundance: NA
d_gene: TRBD2
CDR3nt: TGCGCCAGCAGCCAAGCACACACTAGCGAACTCACAGATACGCAGTATTTT
CDR3aa: CASSQAHTSELTDTQYF